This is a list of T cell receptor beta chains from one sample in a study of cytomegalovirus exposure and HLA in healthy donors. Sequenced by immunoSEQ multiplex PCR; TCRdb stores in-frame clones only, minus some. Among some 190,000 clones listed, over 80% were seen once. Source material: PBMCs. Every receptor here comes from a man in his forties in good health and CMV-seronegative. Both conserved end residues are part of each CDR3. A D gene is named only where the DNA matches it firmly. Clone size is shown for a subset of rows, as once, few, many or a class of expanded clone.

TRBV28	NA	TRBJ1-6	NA	CASTRPTQGGSPLHF	TGTGCCAGCACTCGCCCCACTCAGGGAGGGTCACCCCTCCACTTT
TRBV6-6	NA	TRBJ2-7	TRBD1	CASSDRDRGYEQYF	TGTGCCAGCTCCGACCGGGACAGAGGCTACGAGCAGTACTTC
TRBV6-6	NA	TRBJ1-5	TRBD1	CASRIQGASGQPQHF	TGTGCCAGCAGGATACAGGGGGCGAGCGGTCAGCCCCAGCATTTT
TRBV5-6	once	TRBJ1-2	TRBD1	CASTGIEGQPNYGYTF	TGTGCCAGCACCGGTATTGAGGGACAGCCTAACTATGGCTACACCTTC
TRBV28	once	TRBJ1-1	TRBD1	CASSLVITGTANTEAFF	TGTGCCAGCAGTTTAGTCATAACCGGGACAGCGAACACTGAAGCTTTCTTT
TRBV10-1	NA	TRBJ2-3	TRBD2	CASSVTSGGASTDTQYF	TGCGCCAGCAGCGTGACTAGCGGGGGGGCCAGCACAGATACGCAGTATTTT
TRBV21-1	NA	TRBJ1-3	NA	CASSKLPSRGTDGNTIYF	TGTGCCAGCAGCAAATTACCCTCCCGAGGGACAGACGGAAACACCATATATTTT
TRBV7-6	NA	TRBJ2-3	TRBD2	CASSSRREGDTQYF	TGTGCCAGCAGCTCACGCAGGGAGGGAGATACGCAGTATTTT
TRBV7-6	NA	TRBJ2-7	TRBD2	CASSFRGGKDEQYF	TGTGCCAGCAGCTTTCGGGGGGGCAAGGACGAGCAGTACTTC
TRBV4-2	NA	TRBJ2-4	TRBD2	CASSQDLLAVAQNIQYF	TGTGCCAGCAGCCAAGACTTACTAGCGGTCGCGCAAAACATTCAGTACTTC
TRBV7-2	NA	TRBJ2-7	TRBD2	CASSFWGGEQYF	TGTGCCAGCAGCTTTTGGGGGGGTGAGCAGTACTTC
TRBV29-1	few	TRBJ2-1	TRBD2	CSVEAGGHYNEQFF	TGCAGCGTTGAGGCGGGAGGGCACTACAATGAGCAGTTCTTC
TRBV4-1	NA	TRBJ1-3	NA	CASSQDYSSGNTIYF	TGCGCCAGCAGCCAAGATTACTCCTCTGGAAACACCATATATTTT
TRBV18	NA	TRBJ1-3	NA	CASSRANSGNTIYF	TGTGCCAGCTCGAGGGCCAACTCTGGAAACACCATATATTTT
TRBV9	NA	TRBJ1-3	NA	CASSPGGGPGNTIYF	TGTGCCAGCAGCCCGGGGGGCGGCCCTGGAAACACCATATATTTT
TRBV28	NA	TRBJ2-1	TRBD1	CASRTGTGFNEQFF	TGTGCCAGCAGAACCGGGACAGGGTTCAATGAGCAGTTCTTC
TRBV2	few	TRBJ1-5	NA	CASSEASSNQPQHF	TGTGCCAGCAGTGAAGCAAGCAGCAATCAGCCCCAGCATTTT
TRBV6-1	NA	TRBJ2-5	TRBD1	CASVRDSQETQYF	TGTGCCAGCGTTCGGGACAGTCAAGAGACCCAGTACTTC
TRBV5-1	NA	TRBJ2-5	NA	CASSFGGDQETQYF	TGCGCCAGCAGCTTTGGCGGGGACCAAGAGACCCAGTACTTC
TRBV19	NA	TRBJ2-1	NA	CATKGSSYNEQFF	TGTGCCACAAAAGGGAGCTCCTACAATGAGCAGTTCTTC
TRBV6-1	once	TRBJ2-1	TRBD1	CASSDPSRSQGARQFF	TGTGCCAGCAGTGATCCCTCAAGGTCACAGGGGGCTAGGCAGTTCTTC
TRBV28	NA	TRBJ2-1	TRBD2	CASSSTSGYNEQFF	TGTGCCAGCAGTTCGACTAGCGGGTACAATGAGCAGTTCTTC
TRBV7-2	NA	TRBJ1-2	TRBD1	CASSENRGSNYGYTF	TGTGCCAGCAGCGAGAACAGGGGTTCGAACTATGGCTACACCTTC
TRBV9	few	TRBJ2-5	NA	CAARPLFQAEGGDQETQYF	TGTGCCGCTCGCCCCTTATTCCAAGCTGAAGGAGGGGATCAAGAGACCCAGTACTTC
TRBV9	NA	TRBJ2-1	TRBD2	CASSRTSGRYNEQFF	TGTGCCAGCAGCAGGACTAGCGGGAGGTACAATGAGCAGTTCTTC
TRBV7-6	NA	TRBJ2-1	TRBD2	CASSLVGGSSYNEQFF	TGTGCCAGCAGCTTGGTGGGGGGGAGCTCCTACAATGAGCAGTTCTTC
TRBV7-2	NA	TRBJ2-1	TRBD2	CASSLGVAGGYNEQFF	TGTGCCAGCAGCTTAGGTGTAGCGGGAGGGTACAATGAGCAGTTCTTC
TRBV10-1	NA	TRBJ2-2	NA	CASSGFRTGSIFVAGELFF	TGCGCCAGCAGTGGTTTTCGAACGGGGTCGATATTCGTGGCCGGGGAGCTGTTTTTT
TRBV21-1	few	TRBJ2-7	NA	CASSNGFLQGESYEQYF	TGTGCCAGCAGCAATGGTTTCTTACAGGGGGAATCCTACGAGCAGTACTTC
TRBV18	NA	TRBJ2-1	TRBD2	CASSFIAGGSYNEQFF	TGTGCCAGCTCATTCATAGCGGGAGGATCCTACAATGAGCAGTTCTTC
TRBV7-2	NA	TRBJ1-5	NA	CASSSQGNQPQHF	TGTGCCAGCAGCTCCCAGGGTAATCAGCCCCAGCATTTT
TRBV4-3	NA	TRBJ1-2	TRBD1	CASSQALNRGGGYYGYTF	TGCGCCAGCAGCCAAGCTTTAAACAGGGGGGGCGGGTACTATGGCTACACCTTC
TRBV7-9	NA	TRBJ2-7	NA	CSSSLVLYEQYF	TGTTCCAGCAGCTTGGTACTCTACGAGCAGTACTTC
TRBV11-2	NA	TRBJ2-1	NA	CASSYTSNEQFF	TGTGCCAGCAGTTACACCTCCAATGAGCAGTTCTTC
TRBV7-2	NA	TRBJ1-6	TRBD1	CASSVGTARPLHF	TGTGCCAGCAGCGTAGGGACAGCCCGGCCCCTCCACTTT